This T cell receptor (beta chain) comes out of a study of cytomegalovirus exposure and HLA in healthy donors. As for the study in general: Approximately 180 million T cells yielded approximately 100 million unique TCR beta sequences, as an earlier analysis found. Study-level results: With later analysis, a missense DCLRE1C variant became linked to TCR beta V- and J-gene trimming. A later analysis linked some 17,000 TCR beta sequences to HLA alleles at 0.05 false discovery rate. A likely sequencing artifact accounted for one observed cluster of highly shared sequence variants.

Primers included in the PCR were 60 Vbeta and 13 Jbeta primers. Profiling relied on immunoSEQ multiplex PCR, and the TCRdb table lists in-frame clones only, not all of them. Found here are more than 95,000 clones, about 80% of them singletons; the top ten hold 8.2%. Unmatched junction bases numbered 8, after V lost 5 bases and J lost 3 bases. The CDR3 spans 15 residues. Germline CDR1 is SGHTA and CDR2 is FQGNSA. In regard to this clone: Its antigen is unknown.

The TCR was taken from a man aged 35 to 55 in good health and CMV-seropositive. The J gene is TRBJ2-7, the V gene TRBV7-2; the match to TRBD1 covers 9 bases. The sample taken for sequencing was PBMCs. CDR3 sequence (DNA): TGTGCCAGCAGCACGATGCAGGGACAGGGCTACGAGCAGTACTTC. It is translated as CASSTMQGQGYEQYF.